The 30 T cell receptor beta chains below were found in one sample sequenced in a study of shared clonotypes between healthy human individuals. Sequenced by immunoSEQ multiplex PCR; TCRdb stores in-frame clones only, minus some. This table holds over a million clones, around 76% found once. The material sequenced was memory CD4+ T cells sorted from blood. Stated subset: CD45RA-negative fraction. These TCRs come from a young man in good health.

The CDR3 loop is CSVLPEDRGGRAQYF. The CDR3 DNA sequence: TGCAGCGTTCTCCCGGAGGACAGGGGAGGGAGGGCCCAGTACTTC. This chain uses TRBV29-1 with TRBJ2-5; 9 bases match TRBD1. The CDR3 runs 15 residues. The junction had 16 bases not matched to a gene; V was cut back by 5 bases and J by 9 bases. Germline-derived CDR1 and CDR2 are SQVTM and ANQGSEA.

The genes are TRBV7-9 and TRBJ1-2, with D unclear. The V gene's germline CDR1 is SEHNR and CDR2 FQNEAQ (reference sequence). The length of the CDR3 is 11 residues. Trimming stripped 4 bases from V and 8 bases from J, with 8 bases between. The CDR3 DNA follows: TGTGCCAGCAGCTCCGACCTGGGCTACACCTTC. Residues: CASSSDLGYTF.

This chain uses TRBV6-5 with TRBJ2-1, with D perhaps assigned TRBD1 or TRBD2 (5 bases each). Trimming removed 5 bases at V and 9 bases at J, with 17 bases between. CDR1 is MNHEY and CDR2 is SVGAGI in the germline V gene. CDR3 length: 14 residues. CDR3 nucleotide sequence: TGTGCCAGCAGTCGGGGAAGTTCCCAGGGTGAGCAGTTCTTC. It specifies CASSRGSSQGEQFF.

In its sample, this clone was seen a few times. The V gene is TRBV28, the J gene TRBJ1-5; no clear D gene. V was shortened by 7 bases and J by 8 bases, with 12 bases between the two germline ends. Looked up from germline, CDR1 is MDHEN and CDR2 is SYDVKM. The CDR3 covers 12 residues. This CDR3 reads CASTSGSKPQHF. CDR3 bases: TGTGCCAGCACCTCAGGATCCAAGCCCCAGCATTTT. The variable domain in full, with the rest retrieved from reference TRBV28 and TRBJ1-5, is DVKVTQSSRYLVKRTGEKVFLECVQDMDHENMFWYRQDPGLGLRLIYFSYDVKMKEKGDIPEGYSVSREKKERFSLILESASTNQTSMYLCASTSGSKPQHFGDGTRLSIL.

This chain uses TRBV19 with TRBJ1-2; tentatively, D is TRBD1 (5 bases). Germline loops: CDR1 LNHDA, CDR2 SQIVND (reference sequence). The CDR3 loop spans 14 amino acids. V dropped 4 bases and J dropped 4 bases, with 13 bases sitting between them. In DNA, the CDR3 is TGTGCCAGTAGTAGGGGGGATCCGGTCTATGGCTACACCTTC. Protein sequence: CASSRGDPVYGYTF.

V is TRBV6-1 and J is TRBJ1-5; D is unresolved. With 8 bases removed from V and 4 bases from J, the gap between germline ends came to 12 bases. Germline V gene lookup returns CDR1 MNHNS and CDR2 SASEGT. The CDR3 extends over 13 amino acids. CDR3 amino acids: CASSPEPNQPQHF. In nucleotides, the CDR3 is TGTGCCAGCTCTCCGGAACCTAATCAGCCCCAGCATTTT.

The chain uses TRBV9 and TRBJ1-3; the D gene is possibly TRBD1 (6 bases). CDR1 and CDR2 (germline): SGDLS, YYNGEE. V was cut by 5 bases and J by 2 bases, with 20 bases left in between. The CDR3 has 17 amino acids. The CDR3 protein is CASSTTSTGLTGNTIYF. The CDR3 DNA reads TGTGCCAGCAGTACCACCTCGACAGGTCTGACTGGAAACACCATATATTTT. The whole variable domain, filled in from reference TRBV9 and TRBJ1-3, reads DSGVTQTPKHLITATGQRVTLRCSPRSGDLSVYWYQQSLDQGLQFLIQYYNGEERAKGNILERFSAQQFPDLHSELNLSSLELGDSALYFCASSTTSTGLTGNTIYFGEGSWLTVV.

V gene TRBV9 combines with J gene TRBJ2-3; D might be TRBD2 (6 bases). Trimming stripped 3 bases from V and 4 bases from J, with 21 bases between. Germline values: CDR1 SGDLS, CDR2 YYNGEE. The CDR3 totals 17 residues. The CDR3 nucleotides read TGTGCCAGCAGCGCAGGAGTCGCGCGGGACGGTTCAGATACGCAGTATTTT. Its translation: CASSAGVARDGSDTQYF.

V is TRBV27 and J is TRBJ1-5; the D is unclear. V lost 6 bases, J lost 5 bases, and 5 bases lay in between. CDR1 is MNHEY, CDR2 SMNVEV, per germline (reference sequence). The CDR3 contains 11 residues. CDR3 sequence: CASRQDQPQHF. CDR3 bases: TGTGCCAGCAGGCAAGATCAGCCCCAGCATTTT.

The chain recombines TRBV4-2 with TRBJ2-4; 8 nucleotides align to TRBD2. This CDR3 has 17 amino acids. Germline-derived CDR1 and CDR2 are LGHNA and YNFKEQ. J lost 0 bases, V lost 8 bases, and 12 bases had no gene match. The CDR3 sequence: CASGQSGGGVAKNIQYF. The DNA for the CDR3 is TGTGCCAGCGGGCAAAGCGGGGGAGGGGTAGCCAAAAACATTCAGTACTTC.

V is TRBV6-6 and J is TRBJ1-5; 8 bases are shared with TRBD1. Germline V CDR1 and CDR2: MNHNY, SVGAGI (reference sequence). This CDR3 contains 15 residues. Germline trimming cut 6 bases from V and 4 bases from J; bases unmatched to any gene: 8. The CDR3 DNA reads TGTGCCAGCAGCCCAGGGGGCCAAGGAAATCAGCCCCAGCATTTT. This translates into CASSPGGQGNQPQHF.

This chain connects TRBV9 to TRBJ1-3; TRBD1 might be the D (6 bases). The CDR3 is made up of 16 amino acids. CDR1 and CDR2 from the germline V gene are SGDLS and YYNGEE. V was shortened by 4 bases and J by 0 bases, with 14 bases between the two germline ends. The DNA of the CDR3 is TGTGCCAGCAGCCCAGGGACACTCGGCTCTGGAAACACCATATATTTT. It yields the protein CASSPGTLGSGNTIYF.

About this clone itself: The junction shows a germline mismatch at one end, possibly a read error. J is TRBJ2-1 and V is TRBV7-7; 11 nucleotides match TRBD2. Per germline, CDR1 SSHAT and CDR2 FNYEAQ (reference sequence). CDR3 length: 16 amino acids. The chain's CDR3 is CASSPGGLADNNEQFF. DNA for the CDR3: TGTGCTAGCAGCCCAGGGGGACTAGCGGACAACAATGAGCAGTTCTTC.

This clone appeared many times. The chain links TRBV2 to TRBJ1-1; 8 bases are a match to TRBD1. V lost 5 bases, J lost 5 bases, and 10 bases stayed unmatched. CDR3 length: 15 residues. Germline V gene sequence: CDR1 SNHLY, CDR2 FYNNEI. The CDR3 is CASSIQQGEGTEAFF. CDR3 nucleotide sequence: TGTGCCAGCAGTATCCAACAGGGGGAAGGGACTGAAGCTTTCTTT.

CDR3 DNA: TGTGCCAGCAGCCATGGGACTGCACACAATAATTCACCCCTCCACTTT. This encodes CASSHGTAHNNSPLHF. This rearrangement joins TRBV11-2 to TRBJ1-6, with D possibly TRBD1 on 5 matching bases. Trimming shortened V by 5 bases and J by 5 bases, and 16 bases separated the two germline ends. Germline V gives CDR1 SGHAT, CDR2 FQNNGV. The CDR3 contains 16 residues.

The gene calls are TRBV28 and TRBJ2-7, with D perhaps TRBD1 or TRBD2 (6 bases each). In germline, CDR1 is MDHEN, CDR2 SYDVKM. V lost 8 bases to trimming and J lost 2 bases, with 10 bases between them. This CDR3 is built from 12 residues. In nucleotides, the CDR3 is TGTGCCAGCGGACGGGGGCCCTACGAGCAGTACTTC. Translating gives CASGRGPYEQYF.

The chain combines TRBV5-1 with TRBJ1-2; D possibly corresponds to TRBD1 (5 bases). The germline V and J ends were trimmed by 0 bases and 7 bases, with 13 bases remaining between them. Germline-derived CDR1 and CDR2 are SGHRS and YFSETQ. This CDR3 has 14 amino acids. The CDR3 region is CASSLADSWGGYTF. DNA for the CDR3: TGCGCCAGCAGCTTGGCCGACAGTTGGGGTGGCTACACCTTC.

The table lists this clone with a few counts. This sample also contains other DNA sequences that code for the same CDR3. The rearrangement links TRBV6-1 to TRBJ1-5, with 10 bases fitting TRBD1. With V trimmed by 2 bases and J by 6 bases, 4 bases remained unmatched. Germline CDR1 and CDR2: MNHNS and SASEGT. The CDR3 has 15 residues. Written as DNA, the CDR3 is TGTGCCAGCAGTGAAAAGACAGGGGGCGGTCAGCCCCAGCATTTT. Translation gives CASSEKTGGGQPQHF.

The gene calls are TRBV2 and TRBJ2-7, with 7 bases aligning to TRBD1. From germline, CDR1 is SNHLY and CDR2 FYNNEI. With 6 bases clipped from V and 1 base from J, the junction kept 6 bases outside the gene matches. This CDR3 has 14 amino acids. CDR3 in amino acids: CASRGQRTSYEQYF. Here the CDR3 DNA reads TGTGCCAGCAGGGGACAGCGCACGTCCTACGAGCAGTACTTC.

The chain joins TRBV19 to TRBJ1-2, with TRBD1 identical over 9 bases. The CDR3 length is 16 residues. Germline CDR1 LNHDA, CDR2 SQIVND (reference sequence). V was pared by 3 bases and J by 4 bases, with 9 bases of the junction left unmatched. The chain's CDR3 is CASSIPTGGAGYGYTF. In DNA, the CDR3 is TGTGCCAGTAGTATCCCCACAGGGGGCGCGGGCTATGGCTACACCTTC.

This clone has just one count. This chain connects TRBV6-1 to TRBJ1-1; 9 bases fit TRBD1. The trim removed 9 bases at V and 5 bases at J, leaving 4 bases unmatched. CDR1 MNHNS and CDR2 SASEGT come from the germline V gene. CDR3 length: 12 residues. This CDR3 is CASDRGRTEAFF. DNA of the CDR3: TGTGCCAGTGACAGGGGGAGGACTGAAGCTTTCTTT.

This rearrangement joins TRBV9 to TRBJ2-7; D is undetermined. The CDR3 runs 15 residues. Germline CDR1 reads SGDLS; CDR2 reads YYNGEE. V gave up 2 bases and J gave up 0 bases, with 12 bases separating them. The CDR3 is CASSVGPNFSYEQYF. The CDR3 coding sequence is TGTGCCAGCAGCGTCGGACCTAACTTCTCCTACGAGCAGTACTTC.

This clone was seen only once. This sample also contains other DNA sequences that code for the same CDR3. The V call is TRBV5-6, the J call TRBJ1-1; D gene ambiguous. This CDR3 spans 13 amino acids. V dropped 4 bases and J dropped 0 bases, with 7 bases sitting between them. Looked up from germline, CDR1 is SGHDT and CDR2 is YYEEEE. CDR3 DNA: TGTGCCAGCAGCCCGGGCCTGAACACTGAAGCTTTCTTT. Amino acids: CASSPGLNTEAFF.

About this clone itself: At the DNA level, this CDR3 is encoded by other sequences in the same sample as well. CDR3 in DNA: TGTGCCAGCAGTGAACGGGGACAGACCGAAGCTTTCTTT. This gives the protein CASSERGQTEAFF. The J gene is TRBJ1-1, the V gene TRBV2; 7 nucleotides agree with TRBD1. The CDR3 is 13 residues long. V was pared by 2 bases and J by 8 bases, with 5 bases of the junction left unmatched. The germline V gene encodes CDR1 SNHLY and CDR2 FYNNEI.

CDR3 protein: CASSFAGRGSYNEQFF. In DNA, the CDR3 is TGTGCCAGCAGCTTTGCCGGGAGAGGCTCCTACAATGAGCAGTTCTTC. V is TRBV5-4 and J is TRBJ2-1; possible D gene TRBD2, 6 bases. The CDR3 has 16 residues. Germline CDR1 reads SGHNT; CDR2 reads YYREEE (reference sequence). Trimming stripped 2 bases from V and 0 bases from J, with 12 bases between.

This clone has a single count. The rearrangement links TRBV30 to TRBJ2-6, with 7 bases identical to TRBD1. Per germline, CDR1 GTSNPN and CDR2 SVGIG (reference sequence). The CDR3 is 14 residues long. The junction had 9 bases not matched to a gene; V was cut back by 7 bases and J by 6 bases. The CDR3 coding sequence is TGTGCCTTTTCGACAGGGTACTCGGCCAACGTCCTGACTTTC. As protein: CAFSTGYSANVLTF. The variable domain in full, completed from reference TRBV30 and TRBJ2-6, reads SQTIHQWPATLVQPVGSPLSLECTVEGTSNPNLYWYRQAAGRGLQLLFYSVGIGQISSEVPQNLSASRPQDRQFILSSKKLLLSDSGFYLCAFSTGYSANVLTFGAGSRLTVL.

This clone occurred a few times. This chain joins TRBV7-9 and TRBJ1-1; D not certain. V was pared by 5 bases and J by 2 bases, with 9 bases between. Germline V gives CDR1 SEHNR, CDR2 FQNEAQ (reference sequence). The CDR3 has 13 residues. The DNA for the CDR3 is TGTGCCAGCAGCCCCCAAGCCAACACTGAAGCTTTCTTT. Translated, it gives CASSPQANTEAFF.

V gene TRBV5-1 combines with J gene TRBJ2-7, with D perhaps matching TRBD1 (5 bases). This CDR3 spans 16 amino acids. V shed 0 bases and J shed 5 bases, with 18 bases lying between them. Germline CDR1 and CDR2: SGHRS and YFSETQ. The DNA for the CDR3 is TGCGCCAGCAGCTTGGATCCTTGGATAGGGGTCAACGAGCAGTACTTC. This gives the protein CASSLDPWIGVNEQYF.

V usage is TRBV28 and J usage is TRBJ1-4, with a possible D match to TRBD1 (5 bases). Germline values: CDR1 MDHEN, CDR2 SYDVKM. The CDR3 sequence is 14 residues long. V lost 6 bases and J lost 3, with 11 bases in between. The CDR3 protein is CASSVQEPNEKLFF. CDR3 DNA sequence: TGTGCCAGCAGCGTACAGGAGCCTAATGAAAAACTGTTTTTT.

CDR3: CASSISWASSYEQYF. The CDR3 bases are TGTGCCAGTAGTATTTCTTGGGCGAGCTCCTACGAGCAGTACTTC. The chain couples TRBV19 to TRBJ2-7; D ambiguous. V was trimmed by 3 bases and J by 0 bases, leaving 12 bases between them. The CDR3 runs 15 residues. Germline loops: CDR1 LNHDA, CDR2 SQIVND (reference sequence).